Listed below are T cell receptor beta chains from one sample, sequenced in a study of T cells expressing NK-cell markers. TCRdb reanalyzed the 5' RACE reads, giving one entry per CDR3 protein sequence and no DNA. The repertoire shows about 450,000 distinct CDR3 sequences; the top ten hold 7.3%. The material sequenced was blood T cells: a sorted CD56 or NKG2C T cell subset, CD4+ or CD8+ T cells, or bulk PBMC T cells (not recorded which). Source of these receptors: a woman between 18 and 70 years old in good health. The CDR3 runs from the conserved cysteine through the conserved F or W.

CDR3 protein	V gene	J gene
CSMRTGGSYEQYF	TRBV29-1	TRBJ2-7
CASSPGGGNSNQPQHF	TRBV18	TRBJ1-5
CASSQGGSPYNEQFF	TRBV4-3	TRBJ2-1
CASSSRLAGVTGELFF	TRBV5-1	TRBJ2-2
CASRFSGMDSYNEQFF	TRBV6-1	TRBJ2-1
CASSGGGDSNQPQHF	TRBV28	TRBJ1-5
CASSHIVVRSQETQYF	TRBV6-1	TRBJ2-5
CASSFNRANEKLFF	TRBV7-9	TRBJ1-4
CSVGTASSYEQYF	TRBV29-1	TRBJ2-7
CSARDSGPYNEQFF	TRBV20-1	TRBJ2-1
CASSQRPTGSQHF	TRBV3-1	TRBJ1-5
CSARALRLASNEQFF	TRBV20-1	TRBJ2-1
CSAPLAETQYF	TRBV20-1	TRBJ2-5
CASSFWMQGLYNEQFF	TRBV12-3/TRBV12-4	TRBJ2-1
CAISESSRDYNEQFF	TRBV10-3	TRBJ2-1
CAWSHGLAGESDTQYF	TRBV30	TRBJ2-3